This TCR beta chain is from a study of blood T cell repertoires in COVID-19. Study at large: The cDNA or gDNA used as material had been derived from T cells, B-cell-depleted T cells, or PBMCs.

Germline lookup yields CDR1 MDHEN and CDR2 SYDVKM. This CDR3 region has 14 residues. The V end was cut by 5 bases, the J end by 0 bases, with 8 bases between. In the source study's methods: Researchers report that nucleated cell counts were estimated from reference gene primer amplification. The data were produced by immunoSEQ multiplex PCR, yet TCRdb's version contains in-frame clones alone and is incomplete. That table gives V, J and clone size, and the DNA gave D and trimming. The sample shows about 140,000 clones, 88% of them seen only once. The chain joins TRBV28 to TRBJ1-3; no clear D. The sample taken for sequencing was peripheral blood. This sequence was found in a man between 50 and 59 years old with active or convalescent COVID-19. CDR3 in DNA: TGTGCCAGCAGTCCGGGGATCTCTGGAAACACCATATATTTT. Protein product: CASSPGISGNTIYF.